The 24 T cell receptor beta chains below were found in one sample sequenced in a study of cytomegalovirus exposure and HLA in healthy donors. PCR employed 60 Vbeta and 13 Jbeta primers. The assay was immunoSEQ multiplex PCR, and TCRdb's table has in-frame clones only and misses some. The table records some 180,000 clones, about 80% of them present only once. Sequencing input: PBMCs. The origin of the receptors is a man younger than 45 in good health and CMV-seronegative.

This chain uses TRBV6-6 with TRBJ2-3; D remains ambiguous. The V end was cut by 7 bases, the J end by 1 base, with 18 bases between. The CDR3 runs 16 residues. CDR1 and CDR2 (germline): MNHNY, SVGAGI (reference sequence). The chain's CDR3 is CASTTRPQARTDTQYF. CDR3 nucleotide sequence: TGTGCCAGCACCACCCGGCCCCAGGCCCGCACAGATACGCAGTATTTT.

The V gene is TRBV25-1, the J gene TRBJ1-2, with D tentatively TRBD1 (5 bases). The germline CDR1 and CDR2 sequences are MGHDK and SYGVNS. Trimming stripped 1 base from V and 5 bases from J, with 11 bases between. This CDR3 region has 14 residues. The CDR3 nucleotides read TGTGCCAGCAGTGAATCTAAGGGGCTATATGGCTACACCTTC. This translates into CASSESKGLYGYTF.

The genes are TRBV28 and TRBJ1-1; TRBD1 is a possible D gene (5 bases). V lost 3 bases to trimming and J lost 2 bases, with 22 bases between them. The CDR3 runs to 18 residues. Germline V gene lookup returns CDR1 MDHEN and CDR2 SYDVKM. CDR3 nucleotide sequence: TGTGCCAGCAGTTTCCCCACAGGAAACCAAGTGGGAAACACTGAAGCTTTCTTT. This gives the protein CASSFPTGNQVGNTEAFF.

The chain uses TRBV6-5 and TRBJ2-7; 12 bases agree with TRBD2. Per germline, CDR1 MNHEY and CDR2 SVGAGI. This CDR3 spans 14 amino acids. V shed 5 bases, J shed 3 bases, and the junction held 2 bases outside the gene matches. The CDR3 loop is CASSGTSGRYEQYF. The CDR3 region has the DNA TGTGCCAGCAGTGGGACTAGCGGGCGCTACGAGCAGTACTTC.

About this clone: Its ends do not fully match the called genes, so a read error is possible. The rearrangement links TRBV5-1 to TRBJ2-7; D is possibly TRBD2 (6 bases). Germline V gene lookup returns CDR1 SGHRS and CDR2 YFSETQ. The CDR3 totals 14 residues. The CDR3 DNA is TGCGCCGGCAGCTTGGCCGGGGGACCATACGAGCAGTACTTC. Translating gives CAGSLAGGPYEQYF. The full variable domain, in which reference TRBV5-1 and TRBJ2-7 provide the parts outside the CDR3, is KAGVTQTPRYLIKTRGQQVTLSCSPISGHRSVSWYQQTPGQGLQFLFEYFSETQRNKGNFPGRFSGRQFSNSRSEMNVSTLELGDSALYLCAGSLAGGPYEQYFGPGTRLTVT.

The DNA for the CDR3 is TGTGCCTGGAACTCCAGGGGGCGTACCTCCTATGGCTACACCTTC. Protein product: CAWNSRGRTSYGYTF. The chain has TRBV30 and TRBJ1-2; 8 bases line up with TRBD1. This CDR3 is built from 15 residues. The germline gives CDR1 GTSNPN, CDR2 SVGIG (reference sequence). V was pared by 4 bases and J by 4 bases, with 11 bases of the junction left unmatched.

The rearrangement uses TRBV7-9 and TRBJ2-3, with D possibly TRBD1 on 5 matching bases. The CDR3 consists of 15 residues. Trimming left V 3 bases short and J 2 bases short, with 12 bases between. Germline V gives CDR1 SEHNR, CDR2 FQNEAQ (reference sequence). CDR3 bases: TGTGCCAGCAGCTTTTTTCAGGGCTACACAGATACGCAGTATTTT. Protein: CASSFFQGYTDTQYF.

In its sample, this clone was seen once. The chain is built from TRBV2 and TRBJ1-5, with D perhaps matching TRBD1 (5 bases). The V and J ends lost 8 bases and 6 bases respectively, with 17 bases between them. The CDR3 has 14 residues. Germline lookup yields CDR1 SNHLY and CDR2 FYNNEI. The CDR3 bases are TGTGCCAGCCAGGACAACCGGGGGAGTCAGCCCCAGCATTTT. Translation: CASQDNRGSQPQHF.

V usage is TRBV19 and J usage is TRBJ1-6; TRBD1 might be the D (5 bases). Germline CDR1 and CDR2: LNHDA and SQIVND (reference sequence). The CDR3 consists of 15 residues. V was pared by 7 bases and J by 8 bases, with 18 bases between. The CDR3 sequence is CASNTPGGKDSPLHF. Written as DNA, the CDR3 is TGTGCCAGTAACACCCCTGGGGGGAAGGATTCACCCCTCCACTTT.

This clone was counted only a few times. The chain is built from TRBV4-2 and TRBJ2-1; D perhaps matches TRBD2 (6 bases). CDR3 size: 15 residues. Germline loops: CDR1 LGHNA, CDR2 YNFKEQ. V was cut by 0 bases and J by 7 bases, with 13 bases left in between. DNA of the CDR3: TGTGCCAGCAGCCAAGAGGTCCTAGCGACTAATGAGCAGTTCTTC. This encodes CASSQEVLATNEQFF.

V is TRBV19 and J is TRBJ2-2; 8 bases align to TRBD1. CDR3 length equals 14 residues. Germline trimming cut 6 bases from V and 1 base from J; bases unmatched to any gene: 1. Germline V gene sequence: CDR1 LNHDA, CDR2 SQIVND (reference sequence). The CDR3: CASSDRGNTGELFF. The CDR3 DNA reads TGTGCCAGTAGCGACAGGGGGAACACCGGGGAGCTGTTTTTT.

This sequence joins TRBV4-2 and TRBJ2-7; D call uncertain. CDR1 is LGHNA and CDR2 is YNFKEQ in the germline V gene. The CDR3 has 15 amino acids. V lost 0 bases and J 3 bases, leaving 12 bases between the germline ends. The CDR3 nucleotides read TGTGCCAGCAGCCAAGAATCTTCTAACCTCTACGAGCAGTACTTC. Protein product: CASSQESSNLYEQYF.

This clone was recorded only once. The rearrangement links TRBV7-6 to TRBJ2-1; D is undetermined. The germline V gene encodes CDR1 SGHVS and CDR2 FNYEAQ. V was trimmed by 5 bases and J by 3 bases, leaving 17 bases between them. The CDR3 consists of 16 residues. CDR3 nucleotide sequence: TGTGCCAGCAGCCAAGCCCCTAGTCTTAACTACAATGAGCAGTTCTTC. This encodes CASSQAPSLNYNEQFF.

This chain connects TRBV19 to TRBJ2-7; possibly TRBD2 for D (6 bases). With 7 bases removed from V and 3 bases from J, the gap between germline ends came to 16 bases. The CDR3 consists of 14 residues. The germline CDR1 and CDR2 sequences are LNHDA and SQIVND (reference sequence). The CDR3 loop is CASMSAGNLYEQYF. DNA of the CDR3: TGTGCCAGTATGTCCGCGGGGAACCTCTACGAGCAGTACTTC.

The chain has TRBV6-1 and TRBJ2-4; tentative D call: TRBD1 (6 bases). CDR1 MNHNS and CDR2 SASEGT come from the germline V gene. Trimming took off 2 bases at V and 8 bases at J, with 16 bases between the two ends. CDR3 length equals 15 residues. The CDR3 reads CASSEQLQGSDIQYF. Here the CDR3 DNA reads TGTGCCAGCAGTGAACAACTACAGGGTTCAGACATTCAGTACTTC.

This rearrangement joins TRBV29-1 to TRBJ1-2, with D uncertain. The germline V gene has CDR1 SQVTM and CDR2 ANQGSEA. V was shortened by 6 bases and J by 0 bases, with 8 bases between the two germline ends. This CDR3 has 12 amino acids. The CDR3 DNA reads TGCAGCGTCGTCAGAACTAACTATGGCTACACCTTC. As protein: CSVVRTNYGYTF.

This chain uses TRBV2 with TRBJ2-7, with 8 nucleotides matching TRBD2. The V gene end was trimmed by 4 bases and the J gene end by 2 bases; junction bases not matched to a gene: 1. The V gene's germline CDR1 is SNHLY and CDR2 FYNNEI. CDR3 size: 13 residues. The CDR3 here is CASSGRGAYEQYF. CDR3 nucleotides: TGTGCCAGCAGTGGGCGGGGGGCCTACGAGCAGTACTTC.

This sequence joins TRBV27 and TRBJ1-5; weak D call: TRBD1 (5 bases). Trimming removed 7 bases from V and 1 base from J, with 14 bases in between. CDR1 and CDR2 from the germline V gene are MNHEY and SMNVEV (reference sequence). The CDR3 covers 15 residues. CDR3 loop: CASTPTGGSNQPQHF. Written as DNA, the CDR3 is TGTGCCAGCACCCCGACCGGGGGGAGCAATCAGCCCCAGCATTTT.

This sequence joins TRBV5-4 and TRBJ2-7, with D maybe TRBD2 (5 bases). V lost 3 bases and J 5 bases, leaving 18 bases between the germline ends. This CDR3 comprises 15 residues. CDR1 SGHNT and CDR2 YYREEE come from the germline V gene (reference sequence). The CDR3 coding sequence is TGTGCCAGCAGCTCGCAAGGACTGGGAAGGAACGAGCAGTACTTC. Its translation is CASSSQGLGRNEQYF.

The gene calls are TRBV28 and TRBJ2-7; D is perhaps TRBD2 (7 bases). This CDR3 region has 14 residues. Germline CDR1 is MDHEN and CDR2 is SYDVKM. Deletions cut 7 bases from V and 6 bases from J, with 19 bases between. This CDR3 reads CASTGGTGASEQYF. As DNA, the CDR3 is TGTGCCAGCACCGGGGGGACGGGGGCCTCCGAGCAGTACTTC.

This clone was detected only a few times. This chain joins TRBV4-1 and TRBJ2-6, with 7 bases fitting TRBD2. The CDR3 is 17 amino acids. CDR1 MGHRA and CDR2 YSYEKL come from the germline V gene. V lost 1 base to trimming and J lost 0 bases; unmatched junction nucleotides: 3. CDR3 DNA: TGCGCCAGCAGCCAAGTGGGAGGGAACTCTGGGGCCAACGTCCTGACTTTC. It encodes CASSQVGGNSGANVLTF.

J is TRBJ1-1 and V is TRBV5-5, with 12 bases fitting TRBD1. Germline-derived CDR1 and CDR2 are SGHKS and YYEKEE (reference sequence). The CDR3 contains 15 residues. V was clipped by 0 bases and J by 6 bases; unmatched bases: 3. The CDR3 loop reads CASSLAGQGAPEAFF. CDR3 in DNA: TGTGCCAGCAGCTTGGCGGGACAGGGGGCCCCTGAAGCTTTCTTT.

The rearrangement joins TRBV5-4 to TRBJ2-1; TRBD1 matches 11 bases. Germline V gene lookup returns CDR1 SGHNT and CDR2 YYREEE (reference sequence). V lost 0 bases, J lost 2 bases, and 1 base stayed unmatched. The CDR3 length is 16 residues. The CDR3 reads CASSLGGQGAYNEQFF. CDR3 bases: TGTGCCAGCAGCTTGGGGGGACAGGGGGCCTACAATGAGCAGTTCTTC.

The chain links TRBV7-2 to TRBJ2-1; no definite D call. The CDR3 totals 15 residues. From germline, CDR1 is SGHTA and CDR2 FQGNSA. Trimming shortened V by 5 bases and J by 0 bases, and 11 bases separated the two germline ends. The CDR3 sequence is CASSPLASSYNEQFF. DNA of the CDR3: TGTGCCAGCAGCCCCCTCGCGAGCTCCTACAATGAGCAGTTCTTC. The complete variable domain, with remaining parts taken from reference TRBV7-2 and TRBJ2-1, reads GAGVSQSPSNKVTEKGKDVELRCDPISGHTALYWYRQSLGQGLEFLIYFQGNSAPDKSGLPSDRFSAERTGGSVSTLTIQRTQQEDSAVYLCASSPLASSYNEQFFGPGTRLTVL.